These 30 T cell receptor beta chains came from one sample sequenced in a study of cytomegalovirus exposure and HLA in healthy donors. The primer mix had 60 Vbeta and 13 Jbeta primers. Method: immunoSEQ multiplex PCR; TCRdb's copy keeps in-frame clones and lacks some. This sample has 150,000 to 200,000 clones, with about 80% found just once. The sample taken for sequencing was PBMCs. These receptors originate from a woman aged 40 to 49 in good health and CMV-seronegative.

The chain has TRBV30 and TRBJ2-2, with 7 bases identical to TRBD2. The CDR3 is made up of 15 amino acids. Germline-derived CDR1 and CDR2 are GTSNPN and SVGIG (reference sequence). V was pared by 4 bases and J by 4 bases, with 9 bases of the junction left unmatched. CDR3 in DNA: TGTGCCTGGAACACGGCGGGAGTGGGCACCGGGGAGCTGTTTTTT. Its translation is CAWNTAGVGTGELFF. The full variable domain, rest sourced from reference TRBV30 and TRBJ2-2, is SQTIHQWPATLVQPVGSPLSLECTVEGTSNPNLYWYRQAAGRGLQLLFYSVGIGQISSEVPQNLSASRPQDRQFILSSKKLLLSDSGFYLCAWNTAGVGTGELFFGEGSRLTVL.

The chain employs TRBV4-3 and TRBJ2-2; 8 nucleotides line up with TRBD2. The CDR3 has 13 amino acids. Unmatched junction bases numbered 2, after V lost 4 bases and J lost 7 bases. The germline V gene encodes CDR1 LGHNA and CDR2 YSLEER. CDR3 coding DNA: TGCGCCAGCAGCCGGGGACTAGTCGGGGAGCTGTTTTTT. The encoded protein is CASSRGLVGELFF.

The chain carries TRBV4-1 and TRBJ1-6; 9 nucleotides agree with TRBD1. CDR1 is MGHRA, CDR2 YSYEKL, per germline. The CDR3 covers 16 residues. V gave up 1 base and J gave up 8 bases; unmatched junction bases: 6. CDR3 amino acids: CASSQAAGQGYSPLHF. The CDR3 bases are TGCGCCAGCAGCCAAGCAGCGGGACAGGGTTATTCACCCCTCCACTTT.

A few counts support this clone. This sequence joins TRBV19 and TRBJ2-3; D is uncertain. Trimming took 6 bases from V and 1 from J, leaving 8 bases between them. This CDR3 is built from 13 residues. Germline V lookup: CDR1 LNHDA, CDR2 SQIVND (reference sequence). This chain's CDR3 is CASSLEGTDTQYF. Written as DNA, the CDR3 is TGTGCCAGTAGCCTCGAGGGCACAGATACGCAGTATTTT.

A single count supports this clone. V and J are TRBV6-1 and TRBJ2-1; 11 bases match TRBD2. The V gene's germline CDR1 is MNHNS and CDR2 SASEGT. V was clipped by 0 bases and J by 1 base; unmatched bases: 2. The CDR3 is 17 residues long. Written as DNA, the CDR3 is TGTGCCAGCAGTGAAGCCGGACTAGCGGGTTCCTACAATGAGCAGTTCTTC. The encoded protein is CASSEAGLAGSYNEQFF.

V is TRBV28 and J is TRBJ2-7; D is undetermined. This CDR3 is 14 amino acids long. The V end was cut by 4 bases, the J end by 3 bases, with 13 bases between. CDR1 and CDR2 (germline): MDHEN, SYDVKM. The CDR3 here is CASSSSGSVYEQYV. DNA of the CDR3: TGTGCCAGCAGTTCATCAGGCTCAGTCTACGAGCAGTACGTC.

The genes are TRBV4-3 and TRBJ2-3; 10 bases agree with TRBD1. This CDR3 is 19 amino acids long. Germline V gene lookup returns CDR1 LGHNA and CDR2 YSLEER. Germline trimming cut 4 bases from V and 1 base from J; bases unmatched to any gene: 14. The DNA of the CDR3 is TGCGCCAGCAGCCGAAGGGCGGACAGGGGGAACCTTGGCACAGATACGCAGTATTTT. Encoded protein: CASSRRADRGNLGTDTQYF.

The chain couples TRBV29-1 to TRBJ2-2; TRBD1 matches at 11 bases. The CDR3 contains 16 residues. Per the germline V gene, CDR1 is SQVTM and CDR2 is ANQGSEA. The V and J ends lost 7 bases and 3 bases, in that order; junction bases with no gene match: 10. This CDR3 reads CSDAHPGQGDTGELFF. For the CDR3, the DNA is TGCAGCGACGCCCATCCGGGACAGGGGGACACCGGGGAGCTGTTTTTT.

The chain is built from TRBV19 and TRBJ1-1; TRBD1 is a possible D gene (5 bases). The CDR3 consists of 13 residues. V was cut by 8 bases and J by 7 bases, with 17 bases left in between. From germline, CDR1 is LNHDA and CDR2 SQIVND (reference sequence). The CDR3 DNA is TGTGCCAGTTCGAGACAGCCTTACATTGAAGCTTTCTTT. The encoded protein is CASSRQPYIEAFF.

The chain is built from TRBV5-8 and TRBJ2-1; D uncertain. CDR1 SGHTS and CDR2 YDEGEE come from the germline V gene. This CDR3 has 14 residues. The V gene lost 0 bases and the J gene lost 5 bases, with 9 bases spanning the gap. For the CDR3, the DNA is TGTGCCAGCAGCTTGGAAGCGAGGCACAATGAGCAGTTCTTC. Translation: CASSLEARHNEQFF.

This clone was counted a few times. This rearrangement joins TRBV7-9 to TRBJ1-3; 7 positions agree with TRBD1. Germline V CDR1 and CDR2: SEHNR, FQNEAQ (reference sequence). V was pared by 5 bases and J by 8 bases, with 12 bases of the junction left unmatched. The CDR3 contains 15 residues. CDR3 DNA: TGTGCCAGCAGCGTAGGATCGGACAGGACGGACACCATATATTTT. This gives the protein CASSVGSDRTDTIYF.

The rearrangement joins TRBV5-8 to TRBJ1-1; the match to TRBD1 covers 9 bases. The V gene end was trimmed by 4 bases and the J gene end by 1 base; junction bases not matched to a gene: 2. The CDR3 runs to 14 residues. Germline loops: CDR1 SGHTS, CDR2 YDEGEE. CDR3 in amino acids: CASSTDRGNTEAFF. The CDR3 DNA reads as TGTGCCAGCAGCACGGACAGGGGGAACACTGAAGCTTTCTTT. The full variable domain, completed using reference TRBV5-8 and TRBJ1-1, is EAGVTQSPTHLIKTRGQQATLRCSPISGHTSVYWYQQALGLGLQFLLWYDEGEERNRGNFPPRFSGRQFPNYSSELNVNALELEDSALYLCASSTDRGNTEAFFGQGTRLTVV.

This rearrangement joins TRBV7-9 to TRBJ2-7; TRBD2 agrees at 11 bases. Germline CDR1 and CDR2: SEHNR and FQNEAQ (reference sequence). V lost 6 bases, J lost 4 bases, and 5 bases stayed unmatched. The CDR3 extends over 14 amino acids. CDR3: CASSLLAGDYEQYF. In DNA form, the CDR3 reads TGTGCCAGCAGTCTACTAGCGGGGGATTACGAGCAGTACTTC.

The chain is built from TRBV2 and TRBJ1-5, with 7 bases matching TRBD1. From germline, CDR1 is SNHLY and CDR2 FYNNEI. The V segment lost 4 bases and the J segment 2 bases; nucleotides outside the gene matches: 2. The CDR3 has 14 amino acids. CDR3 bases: TGTGCCAGCAGTGGTGGACAGGGCAATCAGCCCCAGCATTTT. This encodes CASSGGQGNQPQHF.

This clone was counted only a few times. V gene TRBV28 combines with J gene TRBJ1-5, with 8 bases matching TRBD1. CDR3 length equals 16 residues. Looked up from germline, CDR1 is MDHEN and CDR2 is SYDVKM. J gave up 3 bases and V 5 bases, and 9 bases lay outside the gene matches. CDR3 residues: CASSLIGTGDNQPQHF. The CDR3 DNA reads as TGTGCCAGCAGTCTAATTGGGACAGGTGACAATCAGCCCCAGCATTTT.

CDR3 nucleotide sequence: TGTGCCTGGAGTCCTGGGGCCGGCAATCAGCCCCAGCATTTT. This encodes CAWSPGAGNQPQHF. The chain has TRBV30 and TRBJ1-5; possible D gene TRBD1, 5 bases. The CDR3 extends over 14 amino acids. The germline V and J ends were trimmed by 2 bases and 2 bases, with 10 bases remaining between them. Germline lookup yields CDR1 GTSNPN and CDR2 SVGIG (reference sequence). Drawing the rest from reference TRBV30 and TRBJ1-5, the complete variable domain is SQTIHQWPATLVQPVGSPLSLECTVEGTSNPNLYWYRQAAGRGLQLLFYSVGIGQISSEVPQNLSASRPQDRQFILSSKKLLLSDSGFYLCAWSPGAGNQPQHFGDGTRLSIL.

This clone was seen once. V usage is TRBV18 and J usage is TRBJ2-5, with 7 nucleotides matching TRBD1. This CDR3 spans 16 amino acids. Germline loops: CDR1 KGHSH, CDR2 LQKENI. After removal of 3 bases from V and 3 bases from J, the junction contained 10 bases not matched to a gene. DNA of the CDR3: TGTGCCAGCTCACCCAATCCGGGACAGCAAAAAGAGACCCAGTACTTC. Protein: CASSPNPGQQKETQYF.

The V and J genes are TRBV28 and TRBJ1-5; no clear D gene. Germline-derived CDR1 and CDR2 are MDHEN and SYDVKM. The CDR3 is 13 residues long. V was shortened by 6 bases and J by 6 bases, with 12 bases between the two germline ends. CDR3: CASRASGSQPQHF. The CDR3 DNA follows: TGTGCCAGCAGAGCTTCAGGATCTCAGCCCCAGCATTTT. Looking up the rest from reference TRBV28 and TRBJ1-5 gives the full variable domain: DVKVTQSSRYLVKRTGEKVFLECVQDMDHENMFWYRQDPGLGLRLIYFSYDVKMKEKGDIPEGYSVSREKKERFSLILESASTNQTSMYLCASRASGSQPQHFGDGTRLSIL.

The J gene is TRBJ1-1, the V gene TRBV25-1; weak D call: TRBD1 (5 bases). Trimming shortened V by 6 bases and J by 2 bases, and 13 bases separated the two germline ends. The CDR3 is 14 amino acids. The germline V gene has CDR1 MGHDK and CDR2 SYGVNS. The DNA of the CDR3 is TGTGCCAGCAGAGACTCAGGACATAACACTGAAGCTTTCTTT. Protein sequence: CASRDSGHNTEAFF.

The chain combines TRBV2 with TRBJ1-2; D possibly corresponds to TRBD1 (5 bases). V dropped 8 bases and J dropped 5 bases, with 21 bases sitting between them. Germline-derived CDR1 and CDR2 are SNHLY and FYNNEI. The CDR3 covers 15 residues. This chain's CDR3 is CASDFQGLYDYGYTF. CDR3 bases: TGTGCCAGCGATTTCCAGGGTCTCTACGATTATGGCTACACCTTC.

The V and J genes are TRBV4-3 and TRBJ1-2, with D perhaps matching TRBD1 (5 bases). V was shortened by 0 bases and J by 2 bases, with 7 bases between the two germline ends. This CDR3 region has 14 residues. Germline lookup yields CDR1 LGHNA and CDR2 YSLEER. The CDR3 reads CASSQDRANYGYTF. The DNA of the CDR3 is TGCGCCAGCAGCCAAGACAGGGCGAACTATGGCTACACCTTC.

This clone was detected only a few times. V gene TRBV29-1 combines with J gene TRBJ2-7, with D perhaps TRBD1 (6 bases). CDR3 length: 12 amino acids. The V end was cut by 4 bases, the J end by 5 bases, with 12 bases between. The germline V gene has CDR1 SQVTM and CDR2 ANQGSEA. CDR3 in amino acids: CSVAYRAHEQYF. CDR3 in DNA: TGCAGCGTTGCTTACAGGGCCCACGAGCAGTACTTC.

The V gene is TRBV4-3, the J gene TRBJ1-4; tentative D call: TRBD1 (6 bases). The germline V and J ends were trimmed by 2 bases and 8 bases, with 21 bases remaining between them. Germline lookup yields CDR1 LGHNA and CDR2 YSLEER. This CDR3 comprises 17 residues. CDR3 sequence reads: CASSQSTGLGTREKLFF. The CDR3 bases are TGCGCCAGCAGCCAATCGACCGGCTTGGGGACAAGAGAAAAACTGTTTTTT.

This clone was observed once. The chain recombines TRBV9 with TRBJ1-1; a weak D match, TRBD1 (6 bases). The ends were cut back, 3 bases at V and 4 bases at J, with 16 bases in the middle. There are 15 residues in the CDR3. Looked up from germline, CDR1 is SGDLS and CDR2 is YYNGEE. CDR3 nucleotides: TGTGCCAGCAGCGGGACCCGGGACATTGCCACTGAAGCTTTCTTT. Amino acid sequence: CASSGTRDIATEAFF. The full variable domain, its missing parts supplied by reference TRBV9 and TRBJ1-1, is DSGVTQTPKHLITATGQRVTLRCSPRSGDLSVYWYQQSLDQGLQFLIQYYNGEERAKGNILERFSAQQFPDLHSELNLSSLELGDSALYFCASSGTRDIATEAFFGQGTRLTVV.

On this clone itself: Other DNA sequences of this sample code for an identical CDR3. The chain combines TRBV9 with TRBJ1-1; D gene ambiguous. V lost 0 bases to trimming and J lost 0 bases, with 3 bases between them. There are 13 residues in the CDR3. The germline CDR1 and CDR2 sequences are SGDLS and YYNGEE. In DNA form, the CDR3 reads TGTGCCAGCAGCGTAGCCGTGAACACTGAAGCTTTCTTT. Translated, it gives CASSVAVNTEAFF. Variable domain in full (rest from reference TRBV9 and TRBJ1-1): DSGVTQTPKHLITATGQRVTLRCSPRSGDLSVYWYQQSLDQGLQFLIQYYNGEERAKGNILERFSAQQFPDLHSELNLSSLELGDSALYFCASSVAVNTEAFFGQGTRLTVV.

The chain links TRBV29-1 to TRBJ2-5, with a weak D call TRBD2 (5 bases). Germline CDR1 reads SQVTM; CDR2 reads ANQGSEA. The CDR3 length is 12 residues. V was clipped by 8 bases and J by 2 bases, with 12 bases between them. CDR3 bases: TGCAGCTTCGGGGTCCTACAAGAGACCCAGTACTTC. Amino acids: CSFGVLQETQYF. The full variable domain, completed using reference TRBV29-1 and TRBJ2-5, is SAVISQKPSRDICQRGTSLTIQCQVDSQVTMMFWYRQQPGQSLTLIATANQGSEATYESGFVIDKFPISRPNLTFSTLTVSNMSPEDSSIYLCSFGVLQETQYFGPGTRLLVL.

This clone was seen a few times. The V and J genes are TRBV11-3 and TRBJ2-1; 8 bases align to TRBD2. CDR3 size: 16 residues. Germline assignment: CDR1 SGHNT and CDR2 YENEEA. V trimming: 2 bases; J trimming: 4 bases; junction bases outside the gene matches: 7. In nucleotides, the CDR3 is TGTGCCAGCAGCTTACCGGGGGGGAACCCTTACAATGAGCAGTTCTTC. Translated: CASSLPGGNPYNEQFF.

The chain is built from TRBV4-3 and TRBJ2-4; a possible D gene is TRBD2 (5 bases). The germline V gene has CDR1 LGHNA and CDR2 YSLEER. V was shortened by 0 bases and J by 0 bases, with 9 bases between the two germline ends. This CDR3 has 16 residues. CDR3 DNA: TGCGCCAGCAGCCAAGATCTAGGACTAGCCAAAAACATTCAGTACTTC. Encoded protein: CASSQDLGLAKNIQYF.

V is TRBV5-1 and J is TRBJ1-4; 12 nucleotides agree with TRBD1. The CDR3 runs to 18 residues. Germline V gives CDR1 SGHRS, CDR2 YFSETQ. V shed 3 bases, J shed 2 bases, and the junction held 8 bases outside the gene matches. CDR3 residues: CASSSGTGGPFTNEKLFF. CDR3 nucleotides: TGCGCCAGCAGCTCCGGGACAGGGGGCCCATTCACTAATGAAAAACTGTTTTTT.

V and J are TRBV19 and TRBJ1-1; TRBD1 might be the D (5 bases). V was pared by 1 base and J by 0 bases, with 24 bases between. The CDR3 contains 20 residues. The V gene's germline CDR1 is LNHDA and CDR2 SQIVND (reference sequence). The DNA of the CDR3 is TGTGCCAGTAGTATAGGATGGAGACGACAGAATTCACCCTTGAACACTGAAGCTTTCTTT. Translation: CASSIGWRRQNSPLNTEAFF. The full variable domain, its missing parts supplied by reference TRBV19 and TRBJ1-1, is DGGITQSPKYLFRKEGQNVTLSCEQNLNHDAMYWYRQDPGQGLRLIYYSQIVNDFQKGDIAEGYSVSREKKESFPLTVTSAQKNPTAFYLCASSIGWRRQNSPLNTEAFFGQGTRLTVV.